These 20 T cell receptor beta chains share one sample of origin, sequenced in a study of spatial heterogeneity in lung cancer. General study results and limits: The number of expanded tumor alpha and beta chains correlated with mutation number.

TCRdb analysed the 5' RACE reads with MiXCR anew, one entry per CDR3 protein. The table has some 4,200 distinct CDR3 sequences, roughly two fifths seen once. No antigen is known for these receptors. The time point was: sample taken at primary tumor resection. Sequencing used lung tumor tissue, obtained at surgery. All receptors derive from a male donor with early-stage non-small cell lung cancer.

This sequence joins TRBV5-6 and TRBJ2-1, with a tentative D call TRBD1 (5 bases). V was shortened by 3 bases and J by 0 bases, with 22 bases between the two germline ends. The CDR3 loop spans 19 amino acids. Germline V gives CDR1 SGHDT, CDR2 YYEEEE. CDR3 DNA: TGTGCCAGCAGCTCCCCGACATTGGGGCCCCAGAGCTCCTACAATGAGCAGTTCTTC. Translation gives CASSSPTLGPQSSYNEQFF.

The rearrangement uses TRBV9 and TRBJ2-7, with D possibly matching TRBD2 (7 bases). The CDR3 spans 16 residues. Germline V gives CDR1 SGDLS, CDR2 YYNGEE. The V gene lost 0 bases and the J gene lost 2 bases, with 15 bases spanning the gap. Written as DNA, the CDR3 is TGTGCCAGCAGCGTAGAGCCCCGGGGGGCGGCCTACGAGCAGTACTTC. Residues: CASSVEPRGAAYEQYF.

The rearrangement joins TRBV7-6 to TRBJ2-2, with 7 positions matching TRBD1. Trimming cost V 3 bases and J 3 bases; bases outside gene matches: 4. This CDR3 is built from 15 residues. Germline-derived CDR1 and CDR2 are SGHVS and FNYEAQ. The CDR3 region is CASSFGTEHTGELFF. The CDR3 DNA reads as TGTGCCAGCAGCTTTGGGACAGAGCACACCGGGGAGCTGTTTTTT. Variable domain in full (rest from reference TRBV7-6 and TRBJ2-2): GAGVSQSPRYKVTKRGQDVALRCDPISGHVSLYWYRQALGQGPEFLTYFNYEAQQDKSGLPNDRFSAERPEGSISTLTIQRTEQRDSAMYRCASSFGTEHTGELFFGEGSRLTVL.

The chain carries TRBV5-4 and TRBJ2-5; 9 bases are shared with TRBD2. The CDR3 is 14 residues long. From germline, CDR1 is SGHNT and CDR2 YYREEE (reference sequence). The trim removed 0 bases at V and 5 bases at J, leaving 2 bases unmatched. CDR3 loop: CASSLGTSAETQYF. CDR3 sequence (DNA): TGTGCCAGCAGCTTGGGGACTAGCGCCGAGACCCAGTACTTC.

This chain uses TRBV7-9 with TRBJ2-5; either TRBD1 or TRBD2 may supply D (6 bases each). Germline assignment: CDR1 SEHNR and CDR2 FQNEAQ (reference sequence). Between the trimmed V and J ends, which lost 3 bases and 7 bases, there was a span of 12 bases. The CDR3 spans 13 residues. Here the CDR3 reads CASSFEQGGTQYF. The CDR3 bases are TGTGCCAGCAGCTTCGAACAGGGAGGGACCCAGTACTTC.

This chain links TRBV24-1 with TRBJ2-1; TRBD1 or TRBD2 may be the D gene (5 bases each). V lost 5 bases to trimming and J lost 5 bases, with 15 bases between them. Germline lookup yields CDR1 KGHDR and CDR2 SFDVKD. This CDR3 spans 15 amino acids. CDR3 sequence (DNA): TGTGCCACCAGTGTTGGGGGTGGACCGGACAATGAGCAGTTCTTC. It yields the protein CATSVGGGPDNEQFF.

The chain is built from TRBV20-1 and TRBJ2-5; TRBD2 matches at 11 bases. V dropped 7 bases and J dropped 4; count of bases not matched to a gene: 8. This CDR3 is 14 amino acids long. Germline-derived CDR1 and CDR2 are DFQATT and SNEGSKA (reference sequence). The CDR3 bases are TGCAGTGTCAGAGAGGGGACTAGCGGAGAGACCCAGTACTTC. Translation: CSVREGTSGETQYF.

By share of the sample, this clonotype is large. This chain links TRBV7-2 with TRBJ2-3; D is unresolved. CDR3 length: 11 amino acids. With 2 bases removed from V and 8 bases from J, the gap between germline ends came to 5 bases. Germline CDR1 reads SGHTA; CDR2 reads FQGNSA. Here the CDR3 DNA reads TGTGCCAGCAGCTTAATCCCTACGCAGTATTTT. Its translation: CASSLIPTQYF.

The CDR3 DNA follows: TGTGCCAGCTCACCCATCGCGGGCGTAATCTACAATGAGCAGTTCTTC. Translated, it gives CASSPIAGVIYNEQFF. The rearrangement uses TRBV18 and TRBJ2-1, with a weak D call TRBD2 (5 bases). This CDR3 spans 16 amino acids. Germline V gene sequence: CDR1 KGHSH, CDR2 LQKENI. V lost 3 bases and J lost 3, with 15 bases in between.

In DNA form, the CDR3 reads TGCGCCAGCAGTGAGTCGGGGACCAGCGGCGAGCAGTACTTC. Translated, it gives CASSESGTSGEQYF. The chain links TRBV10-2 to TRBJ2-7, with D possibly called TRBD1 or TRBD2 (5 bases each). With 0 bases removed from V and 6 bases from J, the gap between germline ends came to 12 bases. Germline V gene sequence: CDR1 WSHSY, CDR2 SAAADI. This CDR3 region has 14 residues.

This rearrangement joins TRBV29-1 to TRBJ2-2; D not resolved. Trimming removed 4 bases at V and 3 bases at J, with 12 bases between. This CDR3 is built from 14 residues. Germline V gene sequence: CDR1 SQVTM, CDR2 ANQGSEA. The chain's CDR3 is CSVVRAGYTGELFF. CDR3 DNA: TGCAGCGTTGTCCGGGCAGGATACACCGGGGAGCTGTTTTTT.

The V and J genes are TRBV5-1 and TRBJ2-6; no reliable D call. The CDR3 runs to 17 residues. V lost 1 base to trimming and J lost 0 bases, with 11 bases between them. From germline, CDR1 is SGHRS and CDR2 YFSETQ. The CDR3 DNA is TGCGCCAGCAGCTTGAACCTTCTGGGCTCTGGGGCCAACGTCCTGACTTTC. Protein: CASSLNLLGSGANVLTF. The full variable domain, rest sourced from reference TRBV5-1 and TRBJ2-6, is KAGVTQTPRYLIKTRGQQVTLSCSPISGHRSVSWYQQTPGQGLQFLFEYFSETQRNKGNFPGRFSGRQFSNSRSEMNVSTLELGDSALYLCASSLNLLGSGANVLTFGAGSRLTVL.

For this clonotype: The junction differs from germline at one of its ends, possibly a read error. V gene TRBV20-1 combines with J gene TRBJ2-1; TRBD2 is a possible D gene (6 bases). CDR1 is DFQATT and CDR2 is SNEGSKA in the germline V gene (reference sequence). The CDR3 loop spans 12 amino acids. CDR3 in amino acids: CSGTPSYNEQFF. The CDR3 DNA follows: TGTTCCGGGACTCCCTCCTACAATGAGCAGTTCTTC.

The chain combines TRBV7-9 with TRBJ2-3; 9 bases are a match to TRBD2. Germline lookup yields CDR1 SEHNR and CDR2 FQNEAQ (reference sequence). Unmatched junction bases numbered 4, after V lost 4 bases and J lost 2 bases. This CDR3 is built from 15 residues. The CDR3 DNA reads as TGTGCCAGCAGCTCTAGCGGGGCGACCACAGATACGCAGTATTTT. Protein product: CASSSSGATTDTQYF. The variable domain in full, completed from reference TRBV7-9 and TRBJ2-3, reads DTGVSQNPRHKITKRGQNVTFRCDPISEHNRLYWYRQTLGQGPEFLTYFQNEAQLEKSRLLSDRFSAERPKGSFSTLEIQRTEQGDSAMYLCASSSSGATTDTQYFGPGTRLTVL.

This clonotype is termed medium-sized. The rearrangement joins TRBV6-6 to TRBJ1-5; 8 bases align to TRBD1. The CDR3 runs 15 residues. The germline gives CDR1 MNHNY, CDR2 SVGAGI (reference sequence). V shed 6 bases, J shed 4 bases, and the junction held 8 bases outside the gene matches. In DNA, the CDR3 is TGTGCCAGCAGGAAAGACAGGGGTGTAAATCAGCCCCAGCATTTT. Translating gives CASRKDRGVNQPQHF.

The CDR3 DNA is TGCAGCGGCTCCCGGTCCACCCGCCGCGAGCAGTACTTC. Protein: CSGSRSTRREQYF. The rearrangement links TRBV29-1 to TRBJ2-7; D call uncertain. Germline loops: CDR1 SQVTM, CDR2 ANQGSEA. Trimming took off 7 bases at V and 6 bases at J, with 19 bases between the two ends. CDR3 length equals 13 residues.

V is TRBV5-6 and J is TRBJ2-3; no definite D call. CDR1 is SGHDT and CDR2 is YYEEEE in the germline V gene. V gave up 4 bases and J gave up 5 bases, with 11 bases separating them. This CDR3 comprises 13 residues. The CDR3 region has the DNA TGTGCCAGCAGCCGCAGTTTGGGAGATACGCAGTATTTT. Translating it yields CASSRSLGDTQYF.

By sample fraction, this clonotype is large. The V and J genes are TRBV6-6 and TRBJ2-5; the D is unclear. V was cut by 2 bases and J by 2 bases, with 6 bases left in between. This CDR3 is 13 amino acids long. Germline V gene data show CDR1 as MNHNY and CDR2 as SVGAGI (reference sequence). CDR3 residues: CASSYQAQETQYF. CDR3 bases: TGTGCCAGCAGTTACCAGGCACAAGAGACCCAGTACTTC.

This clonotype rates as medium-sized. The genes are TRBV5-1 and TRBJ2-7; the D is unclear. CDR3 length equals 15 residues. Trimming cost V 1 base and J 2 bases, with 13 bases left between them. Germline lookup yields CDR1 SGHRS and CDR2 YFSETQ. Written as DNA, the CDR3 is TGCGCCAGCAGCTTGAGCCCCAGCGCCACCTACGAGCAGTACTTC. Translating it yields CASSLSPSATYEQYF.

In its sample, this clonotype was seen a few times. V usage is TRBV30 and J usage is TRBJ2-7; 11 bases are shared with TRBD2. CDR1 and CDR2 from the germline V gene are GTSNPN and SVGIG (reference sequence). J gave up 7 bases and V 4 bases, and 15 bases lay outside the gene matches. The CDR3 sequence is 16 residues long. This chain's CDR3 is CAWTLTSGGPSREQYF. In DNA form, the CDR3 reads TGTGCCTGGACCTTAACTAGCGGGGGCCCCTCTCGTGAGCAGTACTTC.